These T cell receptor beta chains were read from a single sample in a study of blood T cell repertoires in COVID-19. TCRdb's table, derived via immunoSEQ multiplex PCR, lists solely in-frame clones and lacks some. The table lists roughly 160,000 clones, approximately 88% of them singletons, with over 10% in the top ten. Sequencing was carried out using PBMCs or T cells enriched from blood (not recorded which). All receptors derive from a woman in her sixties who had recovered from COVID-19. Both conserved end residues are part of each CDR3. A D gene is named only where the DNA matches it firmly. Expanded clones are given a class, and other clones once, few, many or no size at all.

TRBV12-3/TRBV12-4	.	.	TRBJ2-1	TGTGCCAGCAGCCTTACCCGACGGGATGAGCAGTTCTTC	CASSLTRRDEQFF
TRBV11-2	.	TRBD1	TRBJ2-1	TGTGCCAGCAGCCCGGACAGGGTCGTGGCTAATGAGCAGTTCTTC	CASSPDRVVANEQFF
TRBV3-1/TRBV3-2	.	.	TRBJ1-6	TGTGCCAGCAGCCAGGGGGGGGGAATCTCACCCCTCCACTTT	CASSQGGGISPLHF
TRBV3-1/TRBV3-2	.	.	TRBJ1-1	TGTGCCAGCAGCCAGAACCCCTACGGGGCTTTCTTT	CASSQNPYGAFF
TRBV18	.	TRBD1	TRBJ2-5	TGTGCCAGCTCACCAATCGGACAGGGACAGCAGACCCAGTACTTC	CASSPIGQGQQTQYF
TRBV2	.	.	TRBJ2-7	TGTGCCAGCAGCGCAACAACCCAGGGGCTTGAGCAGTACTTC	CASSATTQGLEQYF
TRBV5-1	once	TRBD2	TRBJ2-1	TGCGCCAGCAGCTCAGCGGGAGCATCAGGCAATGAGCAGTTCTTC	CASSSAGASGNEQFF
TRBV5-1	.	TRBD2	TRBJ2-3	TGCGCCAGCAGCGCCTGGGGACTAGCGGGGGGAGCAGATACGCAGTATTTT	CASSAWGLAGGADTQYF
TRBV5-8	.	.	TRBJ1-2	TGTGCCAGCAGCTCCCAGACGGGTACCTACTATGGCTACACCTTC	CASSSQTGTYYGYTF
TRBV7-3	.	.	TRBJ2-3	TGTGCCAGCAGCTTAAAAGCCGCCGAGGGTACGCAGTATTTT	CASSLKAAEGTQYF
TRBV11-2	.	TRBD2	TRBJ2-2	TGTGCCAGCAGCAGCGGGACGGTCAACACCGGGGAGCTGTTTTTT	CASSSGTVNTGELFF
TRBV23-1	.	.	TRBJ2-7	TGCGCCAGCAGTCACTCCCGGACAATCTCCTACGAGCAGTACTTC	CASSHSRTISYEQYF
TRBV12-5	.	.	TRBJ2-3	TGTGCTAGTGCCCTCCAGCAAGCCCCGGGGTTAGGTCCCGATACGCAGTATTTT	CASALQQAPGLGPDTQYF
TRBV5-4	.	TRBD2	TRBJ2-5	TGTGCCAGCACGACGGGGGGGCAAGAGACCCAGTACTTC	CASTTGGQETQYF
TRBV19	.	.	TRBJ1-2	TGTGCCAGTAGTAGGGGGCCAGTCTATGGCTACACCTTC	CASSRGPVYGYTF
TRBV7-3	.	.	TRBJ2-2	TGTGCCAGCAGGGGCCTGAACACCGGGGAGCTGTTTTTT	CASRGLNTGELFF
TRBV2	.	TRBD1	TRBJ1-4	TGTGCCACCAGAATGGGACAGGGAAAAAGTGAAAAACTGTTTTTT	CATRMGQGKSEKLFF
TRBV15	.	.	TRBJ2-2	TGTGCCACCAGAATGACAGGCACGAACACCGGGGAGCTGTTTTTT	CATRMTGTNTGELFF
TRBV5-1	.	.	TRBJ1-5	TGCGCCAGCAGTTTTGGGGGCCAGGATCAGCCCCAGCATTTT	CASSFGGQDQPQHF
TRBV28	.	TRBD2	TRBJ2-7	TGTGCCAGCAGTTCTACCCGGGGGGTCTACGAGCAGTACTTC	CASSSTRGVYEQYF
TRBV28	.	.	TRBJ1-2	TGTGCCAGCAGTTCCACTAACTATGGCTACACCTTC	CASSSTNYGYTF
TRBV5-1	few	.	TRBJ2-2	TGCGCCAGCAAACGAGTTGCGAACACCGGGGAGCTGTTTTTT	CASKRVANTGELFF
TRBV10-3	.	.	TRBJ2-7	TGTGCCATCAGTGAAGGTCAGGTCCACGAGCAGTACTTC	CAISEGQVHEQYF
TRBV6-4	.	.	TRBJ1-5	TGTGCCAGCAGTGACCAAGGGGGTCAGCCCCAGCATTTT	CASSDQGGQPQHF
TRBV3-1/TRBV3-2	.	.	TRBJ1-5	TGTGCCAGCAGCCAAGTGGGGGGGATCAATCAGCCCCAGCATTTT	CASSQVGGINQPQHF
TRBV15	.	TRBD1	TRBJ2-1	TGTGCCACCAGCAGAGAGAAGGGGGCGCGTATGAATGAGCAGTTCTTC	CATSREKGARMNEQFF
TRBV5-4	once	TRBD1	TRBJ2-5	TGTGCCAGCAGCGTTCCGACAGGGGGAGAGACCCAGTACTTC	CASSVPTGGETQYF
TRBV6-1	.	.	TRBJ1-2	TGTGCCAGCAGTGAACGGAACAACGGACTCTATGGCTACACCTTC	CASSERNNGLYGYTF
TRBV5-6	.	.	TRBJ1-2	TGTGCCAGCAGCTCCCTCGTGTGGGGCGGGGTGAATGGCTACACCTTC	CASSSLVWGGVNGYTF
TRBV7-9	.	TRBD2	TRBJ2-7	TGTGCCAGCAGCTTAGCTTTAGCGGGGGGCTACGAGCAGTACTTC	CASSLALAGGYEQYF
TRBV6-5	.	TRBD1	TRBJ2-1	TGTGCCAGCGGCGAGGGGGCAGGTAGCATCTATGAGCAGTTCTTC	CASGEGAGSIYEQFF
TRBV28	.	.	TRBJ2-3	TGTGCCAGCAGTTCCTCGGGAAGCACCGATACGCAGTATTTT	CASSSSGSTDTQYF